The rows below give T cell receptor beta chains drawn from one sample of a study of patients and donors after allogeneic stem cell transplantation. TCRdb fed the RT-PCR reads into MiXCR, producing one record per CDR3 protein. The table has over 200,000 distinct CDR3 sequences, roughly two fifths seen once. The specimen was blood, either unsorted or a sorted T cell fraction (not recorded which). The receptors originated from a human donor who was either an allogeneic HSCT recipient or a stem cell or donor lymphocyte infusion donor (not recorded which). It is not recorded whose cells these are; they may come from a transplant donor. Both conserved end residues are part of each CDR3. The order of the fields is J gene, clone size, D gene, V gene, CDR3 protein, CDR3 DNA. D genes are given only for firm matches. The size of a clone is reported for some rows only, either as once, few or many, or as a class for expanded clones.

TRBJ2-7,few,TRBD1,TRBV9,CASSVDETGNLYEQYF,TGTGCCAGCAGCGTAGACGAGACAGGGAACCTATACGAGCAGTACTTC
TRBJ1-6,NA,NA,TRBV12-3/TRBV12-4,CASSFRSVNSPLHF,TGTGCCAGCAGTTTCCGCAGCGTTAATTCACCCCTCCACTTT
TRBJ1-2,few,NA,TRBV5-5,CASSPGPSSNYGYTF,TGTGCCAGCAGCCCCGGGCCGTCCTCTAACTATGGCTACACCTTC
TRBJ2-3,NA,NA,TRBV12-3/TRBV12-4,CASRTSTDTQYF,TGTGCCAGCAGAACTAGCACAGATACGCAGTATTTT
TRBJ2-2,few,TRBD1,TRBV4-1,CASSLKTPGTGLSGELFF,TGCGCCAGCAGCCTCAAAACCCCCGGGACAGGGCTCTCCGGGGAGCTGTTTTTT
TRBJ1-1,NA,NA,TRBV27,CASSLLGHNTEAFF,TGTGCCAGCAGTTTGTTGGGGCACAACACTGAAGCTTTCTTT
TRBJ1-5,NA,NA,TRBV15,CATSRDGRANQPQHF,TGTGCCACCAGCAGAGATGGAAGGGCAAATCAGCCCCAGCATTTT
TRBJ1-2,few,NA,TRBV7-2,CASSSPYREGYTF,TGTGCCAGCAGCTCACCTTACAGGGAGGGCTACACCTTC
TRBJ1-1,few,NA,TRBV9,CASSTRGSNTEAFF,TGTGCCAGCAGCACCAGGGGCTCGAACACTGAAGCTTTCTTT
TRBJ1-2,NA,TRBD1,TRBV6-6,CASSLPGQGNYGYTF,TGTGCCAGCAGTTTACCGGGACAGGGGAACTATGGCTACACCTTC
TRBJ1-2,NA,NA,TRBV18,CASSPMDGSNYGYTF,TGTGCCAGCTCACCTATGGACGGATCTAACTATGGCTACACCTTC
TRBJ2-7,NA,NA,TRBV25-1,CARQRGYF,TGTGCCCGCCAGAGGGGGTACTTC
TRBJ2-1,NA,NA,TRBV9,CASSEGGPSSYNEQFF,TGTGCCAGCAGTGAGGGGGGACCCAGCTCCTACAATGAGCAGTTCTTC
TRBJ1-2,NA,NA,TRBV29-1,CSVAKQGNYGYTF,TGCAGCGTTGCTAAGCAGGGCAACTATGGCTACACCTTC
TRBJ1-3,NA,NA,TRBV5-1,CASSLGGSGANSGNTIYF,TGCGCCAGCAGCTTGGGCGGATCCGGGGCAAACTCTGGAAACACCATATATTTT
TRBJ1-1,NA,NA,TRBV5-1,CASSKMPGEAFF,TGCGCCAGCAGCAAGATGCCAGGGGAAGCTTTCTTT
TRBJ2-7,NA,NA,TRBV10-3,CAISDLGHYEQYF,TGTGCCATCAGTGACCTGGGCCACTACGAGCAGTACTTC
TRBJ1-1,NA,NA,TRBV12-3/TRBV12-4,CASSWGTEAFF,TGTGCCAGCAGCTGGGGGACAGAAGCTTTCTTT
TRBJ2-3,NA,TRBD2,TRBV4-1,CASSQRSLTGTSWVDTQYF,TGCGCCAGCAGCCAACGCTCACTGACCGGGACTAGCTGGGTAGATACGCAGTATTTT
TRBJ1-3,NA,NA,TRBV29-1,CSVLLFGNTIYF,TGCAGCGTCCTACTGTTTGGAAACACCATATATTTT
TRBJ1-1,few,NA,TRBV7-9,CASSFRGGSTEAFF,TGTGCCAGCAGCTTTCGCGGGGGAAGCACTGAAGCTTTCTTT
TRBJ1-1,NA,TRBD1,TRBV20-1,CSARTGENTEAFF,TGCAGTGCTAGGACAGGGGAGAACACTGAAGCTTTCTTT
TRBJ2-3,NA,NA,TRBV5-1,CASSFATRTDTQYF,TGCGCCAGCAGCTTCGCGACCCGCACAGATACGCAGTATTTT
TRBJ1-1,NA,TRBD1,TRBV20-1,CRLGTGRRVGPEAFF,TGCAGGCTCGGGACAGGGAGAAGGGTTGGGCCTGAAGCTTTCTTT
TRBJ1-5,few,NA,TRBV6-5,CASSFPGNRGHQPQHF,TGTGCCAGCAGTTTCCCAGGGAATAGGGGCCATCAGCCCCAGCATTTT
TRBJ2-1,few,TRBD2,TRBV5-1,CASSLVSSGNNEQFF,TGCGCCAGCAGCTTGGTGTCTAGCGGGAATAATGAGCAGTTCTTC
TRBJ1-5,once,NA,TRBV10-3,CAISESNAINQPQHF,TGTGCCATCAGTGAGTCGAACGCGATTAATCAGCCCCAGCATTTT
TRBJ1-1,NA,NA,TRBV2,CARGNMNTEAFF,TGTGCCAGAGGGAACATGAACACTGAAGCTTTCTTT
TRBJ1-2,few,TRBD1,TRBV20-1,CSASSTGTDGYTF,TGCAGTGCTAGTTCGACAGGGACGGATGGCTACACCTTC
TRBJ2-3,NA,TRBD2,TRBV6-6,CASRISSGGPTDTQYF,TGTGCCAGCAGAATTTCTAGCGGGGGGCCCACAGATACGCAGTATTTT
TRBJ1-2,NA,NA,TRBV3-1,CASSQGGSGQFAANYGYTF,TGTGCCAGCAGCCAAGGTGGAAGTGGACAGTTCGCCGCTAACTATGGCTACACCTTC
TRBJ2-1,NA,TRBD1,TRBV7-9,CASSPTPGQGLWNEQFF,TGTGCCAGCAGCCCCACACCGGGACAGGGTCTCTGGAATGAGCAGTTCTTC
TRBJ1-4,NA,NA,TRBV12-3/TRBV12-4,CASGPGWGGEKLFF,TGTGCCAGCGGGCCAGGTTGGGGAGGTGAAAAACTGTTTTTT
TRBJ2-3,NA,TRBD2,TRBV12-3/TRBV12-4,CASSFVLGLAGVTDTQYF,TGTGCCAGCAGTTTCGTTCTGGGACTAGCGGGGGTAACAGATACGCAGTATTTT
TRBJ1-2,few,NA,TRBV29-1,CSALGGQHYGYTF,TGCAGCGCCCTAGGGGGGCAGCACTATGGCTACACCTTC
TRBJ1-1,NA,NA,TRBV7-9,CASSPGHLVLNTEAFF,TGTGCCAGCAGCCCAGGACACCTCGTACTGAACACTGAAGCTTTCTTT
TRBJ2-1,NA,TRBD1,TRBV12-3/TRBV12-4,CASSLARDRGYNEQFF,TGTGCCAGCAGTTTAGCACGGGACAGGGGATACAATGAGCAGTTCTTC
TRBJ2-4,few,TRBD2,TRBV5-1,CASSLAFSPSGANKNIQYF,TGCGCCAGCAGCTTGGCCTTTTCCCCCAGCGGGGCCAACAAAAACATTCAGTACTTC
TRBJ2-5,NA,NA,TRBV9,CASSVAPGGRETQYF,TGTGCCAGCAGCGTAGCCCCAGGTGGGAGGGAGACCCAGTACTTC
TRBJ2-5,few,TRBD1,TRBV10-3,CAISGTVQETQYF,TGTGCCATCAGCGGGACAGTCCAAGAGACCCAGTACTTC
TRBJ1-1,NA,NA,TRBV20-1,CSAREVGVGAEAFF,TGCAGTGCTAGAGAAGTAGGGGTCGGGGCTGAAGCTTTCTTT
TRBJ1-5,few,TRBD1,TRBV7-9,CASSHWTGRGEPQHF,TGTGCCAGCAGCCACTGGACAGGGAGGGGAGAGCCCCAGCATTTT
TRBJ1-6,NA,TRBD1,TRBV12-3/TRBV12-4,CASSPNRGKSSYNSPLHF,TGTGCCAGCAGTCCCAACAGGGGGAAGAGCTCCTATAATTCACCCCTCCACTTT
TRBJ1-2,NA,NA,TRBV5-5,CASSLVRFGYGYTF,TGTGCCAGCAGCTTGGTGCGTTTTGGCTATGGCTACACCTTC
TRBJ2-3,NA,NA,TRBV6-5,CASRNRGLITDTQYF,TGTGCCAGCAGGAACCGGGGACTGATCACAGATACGCAGTATTTT
TRBJ1-1,NA,NA,TRBV18,CASSPPALNTEAFF,TGTGCCAGCTCACCACCAGCACTGAACACTGAAGCTTTCTTT